This T cell receptor (beta chain) was identified during a study of blood T cell repertoires in COVID-19. For the study at large: The analysed material was cDNA or gDNA that came from T cells, B-cell-depleted T cells, or PBMCs.

V lost 3 bases and J 4 bases, leaving 16 bases between the germline ends. Germline assignment: CDR1 KGHSH and CDR2 LQKENI. The CDR3 is made up of 16 amino acids. In Seattle, patients joined the study during active infection and were tracked longitudinally. Authors' processing steps: Researchers report that nucleated cell counts were estimated from reference gene primer amplification. The method was immunoSEQ multiplex PCR; TCRdb's version includes in-frame clones alone and lacks a portion of them. V, J and clone size are those of that table, while D and trimming were read from the DNA. Here the sample spans around 50,000 clones, approximately 83% being singletons.

The chain is built from TRBV18 and TRBJ1-5; the D gene is possibly TRBD1 (6 bases). The receptor was isolated from a man aged 80 or over with COVID-19, enrolled during active disease. Sequenced sample: peripheral blood. The CDR3 DNA follows: TGTGCCAGCTCACCCCTTGGGGCGGGGGCAAATCAGCCCCAGCATTTT. Encoded protein: CASSPLGAGANQPQHF.